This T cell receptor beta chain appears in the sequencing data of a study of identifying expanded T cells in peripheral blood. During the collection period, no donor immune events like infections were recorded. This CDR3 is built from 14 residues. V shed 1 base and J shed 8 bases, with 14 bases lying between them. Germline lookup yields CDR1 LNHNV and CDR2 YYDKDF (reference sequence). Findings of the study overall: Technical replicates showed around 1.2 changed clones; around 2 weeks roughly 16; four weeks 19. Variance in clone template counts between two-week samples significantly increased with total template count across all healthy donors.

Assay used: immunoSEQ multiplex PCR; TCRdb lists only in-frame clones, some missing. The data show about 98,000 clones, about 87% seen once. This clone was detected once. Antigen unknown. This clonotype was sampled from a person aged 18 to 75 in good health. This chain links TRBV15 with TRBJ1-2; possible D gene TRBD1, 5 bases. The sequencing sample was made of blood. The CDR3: CATSRAAYGDGYTF. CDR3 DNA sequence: TGTGCCACCAGCAGAGCGGCTTACGGGGACGGCTACACCTTC.